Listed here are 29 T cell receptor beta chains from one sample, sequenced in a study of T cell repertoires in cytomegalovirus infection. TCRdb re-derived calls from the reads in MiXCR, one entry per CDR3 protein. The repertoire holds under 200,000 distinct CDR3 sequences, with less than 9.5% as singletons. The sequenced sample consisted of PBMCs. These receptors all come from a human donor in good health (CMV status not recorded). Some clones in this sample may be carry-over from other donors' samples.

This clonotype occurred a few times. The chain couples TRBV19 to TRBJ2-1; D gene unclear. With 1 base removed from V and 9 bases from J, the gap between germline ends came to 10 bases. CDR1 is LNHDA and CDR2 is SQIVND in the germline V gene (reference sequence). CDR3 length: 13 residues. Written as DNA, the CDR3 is TGTGCCAGTAGTATAGGCCCCCAGGTTGAGCAGTTCTTC. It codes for CASSIGPQVEQFF. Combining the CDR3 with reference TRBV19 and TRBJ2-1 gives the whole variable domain DGGITQSPKYLFRKEGQNVTLSCEQNLNHDAMYWYRQDPGQGLRLIYYSQIVNDFQKGDIAEGYSVSREKKESFPLTVTSAQKNPTAFYLCASSIGPQVEQFFGPGTRLTVL.

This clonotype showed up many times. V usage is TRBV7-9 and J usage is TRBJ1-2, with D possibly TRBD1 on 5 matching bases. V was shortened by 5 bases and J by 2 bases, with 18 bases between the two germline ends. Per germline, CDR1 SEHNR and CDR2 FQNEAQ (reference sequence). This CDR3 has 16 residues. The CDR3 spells CASSPGTSTLNYGYTF. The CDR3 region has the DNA TGTGCCAGCAGCCCCGGGACCTCGACCTTGAACTATGGCTACACCTTC.

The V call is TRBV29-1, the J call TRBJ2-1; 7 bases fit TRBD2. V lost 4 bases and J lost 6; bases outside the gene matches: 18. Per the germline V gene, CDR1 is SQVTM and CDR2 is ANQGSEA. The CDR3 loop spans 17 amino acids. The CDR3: CSVGSLSGGFVFNEQFF. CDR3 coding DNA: TGCAGCGTTGGCTCGTTGTCGGGAGGATTTGTGTTCAATGAGCAGTTCTTC.

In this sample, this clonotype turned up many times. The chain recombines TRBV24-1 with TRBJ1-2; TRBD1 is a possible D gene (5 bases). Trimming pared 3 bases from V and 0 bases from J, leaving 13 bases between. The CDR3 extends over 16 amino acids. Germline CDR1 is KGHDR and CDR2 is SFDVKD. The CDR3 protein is CATSDGDGSSNYGYTF. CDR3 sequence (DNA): TGTGCCACCAGTGATGGGGACGGCAGTTCTAACTATGGCTACACCTTC.

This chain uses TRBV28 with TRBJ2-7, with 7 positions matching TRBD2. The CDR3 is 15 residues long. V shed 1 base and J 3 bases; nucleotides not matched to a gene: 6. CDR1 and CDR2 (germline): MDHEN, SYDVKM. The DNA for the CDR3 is TGTGCCAGCAGTTTATTTGCCGGGACTAACTACGAGCAGTACTTC. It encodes CASSLFAGTNYEQYF.

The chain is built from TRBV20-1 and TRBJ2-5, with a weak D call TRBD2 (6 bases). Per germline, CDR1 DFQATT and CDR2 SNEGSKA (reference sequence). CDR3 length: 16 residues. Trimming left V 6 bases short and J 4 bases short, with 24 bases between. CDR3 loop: CSASRGLGGGRETQYF. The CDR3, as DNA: TGCAGTGCCAGTCGGGGCTTGGGGGGAGGTCGAGAGACCCAGTACTTC.

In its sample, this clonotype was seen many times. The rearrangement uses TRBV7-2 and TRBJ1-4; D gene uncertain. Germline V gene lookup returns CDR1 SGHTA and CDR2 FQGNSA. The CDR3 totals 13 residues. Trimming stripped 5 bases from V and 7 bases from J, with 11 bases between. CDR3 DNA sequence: TGTGCCAGCAGCCGCCAGATCGGTGAAAAACTGTTTTTT. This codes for CASSRQIGEKLFF.

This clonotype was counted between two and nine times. The CDR3 reads CAISPSGGGPRSEQFF. The CDR3 bases are TGTGCCATCAGTCCTAGCGGGGGGGGCCCCAGGAGTGAGCAGTTCTTC. J is TRBJ2-1 and V is TRBV10-3, with 12 bases lining up with TRBD2. Germline CDR1 and CDR2: ENHRY and SYGVKD. V lost 5 bases, J lost 9 bases, and 11 bases stayed unmatched. CDR3 length equals 16 residues.

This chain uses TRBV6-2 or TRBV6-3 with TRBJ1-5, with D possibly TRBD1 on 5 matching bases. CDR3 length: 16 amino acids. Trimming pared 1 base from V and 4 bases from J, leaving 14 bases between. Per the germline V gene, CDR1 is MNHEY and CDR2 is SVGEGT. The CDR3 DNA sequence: TGTGCCAGCAGTTACTTTACGGGGACGGGAAATCAGCCCCAGCATTTT. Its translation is CASSYFTGTGNQPQHF.

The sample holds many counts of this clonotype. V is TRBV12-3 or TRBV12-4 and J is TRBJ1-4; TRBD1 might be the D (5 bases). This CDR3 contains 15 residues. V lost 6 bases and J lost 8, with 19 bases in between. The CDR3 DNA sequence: TGTGCCAGCAGATCCGGGACCGCCAACAGGGAAAAACTGTTTTTT. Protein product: CASRSGTANREKLFF.

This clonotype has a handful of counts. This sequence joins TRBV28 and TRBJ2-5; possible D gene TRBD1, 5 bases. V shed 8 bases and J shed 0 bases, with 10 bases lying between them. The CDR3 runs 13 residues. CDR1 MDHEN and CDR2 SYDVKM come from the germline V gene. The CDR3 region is CASERQYQETQYF. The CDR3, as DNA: TGTGCCAGCGAGAGACAGTACCAAGAGACCCAGTACTTC. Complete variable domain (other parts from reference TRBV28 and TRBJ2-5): DVKVTQSSRYLVKRTGEKVFLECVQDMDHENMFWYRQDPGLGLRLIYFSYDVKMKEKGDIPEGYSVSREKKERFSLILESASTNQTSMYLCASERQYQETQYFGPGTRLLVL.

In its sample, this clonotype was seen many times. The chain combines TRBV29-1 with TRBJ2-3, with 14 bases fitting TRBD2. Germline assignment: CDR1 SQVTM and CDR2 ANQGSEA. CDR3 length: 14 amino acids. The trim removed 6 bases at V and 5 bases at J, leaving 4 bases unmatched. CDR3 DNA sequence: TGCAGCGTCGGGACTAGCGGGAGAGAAGATACGCAGTATTTT. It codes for CSVGTSGREDTQYF.

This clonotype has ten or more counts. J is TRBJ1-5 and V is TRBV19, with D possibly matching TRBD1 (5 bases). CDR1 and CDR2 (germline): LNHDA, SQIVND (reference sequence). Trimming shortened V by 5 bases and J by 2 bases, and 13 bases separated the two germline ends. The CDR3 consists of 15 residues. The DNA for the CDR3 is TGTGCCAGTAGTCGAGAAGGGACTGGCAATCAGCCCCAGCATTTT. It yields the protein CASSREGTGNQPQHF.

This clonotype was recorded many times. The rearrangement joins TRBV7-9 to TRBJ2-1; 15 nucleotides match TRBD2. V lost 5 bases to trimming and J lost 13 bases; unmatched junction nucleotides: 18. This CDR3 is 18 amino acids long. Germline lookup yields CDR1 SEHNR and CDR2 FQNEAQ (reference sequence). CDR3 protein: CASSRNPRTSGGASPQFF. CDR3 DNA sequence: TGTGCCAGCAGCCGCAATCCCCGGACTAGCGGGGGGGCTTCTCCTCAGTTCTTC.

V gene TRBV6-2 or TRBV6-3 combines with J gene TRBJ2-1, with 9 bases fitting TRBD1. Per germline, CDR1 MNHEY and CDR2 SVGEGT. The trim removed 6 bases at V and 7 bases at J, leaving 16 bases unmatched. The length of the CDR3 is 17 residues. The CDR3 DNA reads TGTGCCAGCAGAAATCCGGGACAGGGATGGGGCCCTAATGAGCAGTTCTTC. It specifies CASRNPGQGWGPNEQFF.

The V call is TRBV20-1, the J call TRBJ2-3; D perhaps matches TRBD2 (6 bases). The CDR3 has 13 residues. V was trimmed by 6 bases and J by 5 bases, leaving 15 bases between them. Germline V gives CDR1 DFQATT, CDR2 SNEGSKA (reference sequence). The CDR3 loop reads CSAIRPGEDTQYF. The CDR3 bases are TGCAGTGCGATACGTCCGGGGGAAGATACGCAGTATTTT.

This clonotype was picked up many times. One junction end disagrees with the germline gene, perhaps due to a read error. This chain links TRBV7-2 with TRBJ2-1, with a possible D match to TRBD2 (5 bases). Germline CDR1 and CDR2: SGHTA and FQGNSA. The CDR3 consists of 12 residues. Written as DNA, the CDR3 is TGTGCCAGCAGCTTAGCAAGCATAGCGCGAATGTTC. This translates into CASSLASIARMF.

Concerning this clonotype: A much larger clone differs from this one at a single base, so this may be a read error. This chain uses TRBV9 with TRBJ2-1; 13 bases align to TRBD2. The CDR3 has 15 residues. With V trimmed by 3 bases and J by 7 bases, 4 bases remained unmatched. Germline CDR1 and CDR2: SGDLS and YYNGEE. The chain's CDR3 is CASSGLAGGSNEQFF. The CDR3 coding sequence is TGTGCCAGCAGCGGACTAGCGGGAGGTTCGAATGAGCAGTTCTTC.

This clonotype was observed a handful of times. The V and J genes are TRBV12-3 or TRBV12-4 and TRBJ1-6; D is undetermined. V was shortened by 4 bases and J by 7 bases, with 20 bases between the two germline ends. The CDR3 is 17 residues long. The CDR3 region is CASSSEGLYRENSPLHF. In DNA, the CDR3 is TGTGCCAGCAGTTCTGAGGGCCTTTACCGGGAAAATTCACCCCTCCACTTT.

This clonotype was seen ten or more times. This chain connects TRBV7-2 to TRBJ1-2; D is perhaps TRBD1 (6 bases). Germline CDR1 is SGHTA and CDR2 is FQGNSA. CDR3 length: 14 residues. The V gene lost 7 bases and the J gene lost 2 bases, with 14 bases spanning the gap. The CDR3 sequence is CASTKRTENYGYTF. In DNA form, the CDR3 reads TGTGCCAGCACCAAAAGGACAGAAAACTATGGCTACACCTTC.

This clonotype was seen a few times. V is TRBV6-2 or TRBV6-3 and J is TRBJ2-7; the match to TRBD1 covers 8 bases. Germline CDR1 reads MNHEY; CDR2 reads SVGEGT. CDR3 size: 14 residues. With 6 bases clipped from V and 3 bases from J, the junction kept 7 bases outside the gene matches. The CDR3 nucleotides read TGTGCCAGCAGCCGTACAGGGGGGTTCTACGAGCAGTACTTC. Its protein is CASSRTGGFYEQYF.

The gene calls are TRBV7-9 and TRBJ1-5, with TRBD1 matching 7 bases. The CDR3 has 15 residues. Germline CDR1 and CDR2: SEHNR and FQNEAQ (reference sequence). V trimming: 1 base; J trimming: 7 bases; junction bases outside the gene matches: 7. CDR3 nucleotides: TGTGCCAGCAGCTTAGGAAGGGACAGTTTACAGCCCCAGCATTTT. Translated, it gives CASSLGRDSLQPQHF.

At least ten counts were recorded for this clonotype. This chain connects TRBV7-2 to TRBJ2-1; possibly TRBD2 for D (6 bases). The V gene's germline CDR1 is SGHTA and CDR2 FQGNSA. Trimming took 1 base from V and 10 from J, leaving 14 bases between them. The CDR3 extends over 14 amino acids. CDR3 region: CASSLGSARGEQFF. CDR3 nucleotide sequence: TGTGCCAGCAGCTTAGGAAGCGCGCGGGGCGAGCAGTTCTTC.

This chain's CDR3 is CASSLRGPNYGYTF. In DNA, the CDR3 is TGTGCCAGCAGTCTCAGGGGACCCAACTATGGCTACACCTTC. This chain links TRBV28 with TRBJ1-2, with D perhaps TRBD1 (6 bases). The V end was cut by 5 bases, the J end by 2 bases, with 12 bases between. The CDR3 spans 14 residues. Germline loops: CDR1 MDHEN, CDR2 SYDVKM.

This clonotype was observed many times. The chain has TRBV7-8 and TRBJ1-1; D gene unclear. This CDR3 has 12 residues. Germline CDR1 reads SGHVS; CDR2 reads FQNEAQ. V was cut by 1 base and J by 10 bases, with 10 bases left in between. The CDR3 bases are TGTGCCAGCAGCTTAGGGGGATCTGCAGCTTTCTTT. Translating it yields CASSLGGSAAFF. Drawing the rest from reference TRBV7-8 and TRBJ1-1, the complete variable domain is GAGVSQSPRYKVAKRGQDVALRCDPISGHVSLFWYQQALGQGPEFLTYFQNEAQLDKSGLPSDRFFAERPEGSVSTLKIQRTQQEDSAVYLCASSLGGSAAFFGQGTRLTVV.

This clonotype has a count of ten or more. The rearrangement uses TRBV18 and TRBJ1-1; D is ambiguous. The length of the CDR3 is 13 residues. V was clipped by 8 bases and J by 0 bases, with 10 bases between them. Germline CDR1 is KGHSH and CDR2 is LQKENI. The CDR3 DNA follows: TGTGCCAGCAGCACTGCGTTGAACACTGAAGCTTTCTTT. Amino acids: CASSTALNTEAFF.

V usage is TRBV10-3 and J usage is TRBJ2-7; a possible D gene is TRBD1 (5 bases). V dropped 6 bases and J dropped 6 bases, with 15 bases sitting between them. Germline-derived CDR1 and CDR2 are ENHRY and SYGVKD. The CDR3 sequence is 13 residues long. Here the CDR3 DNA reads TGTGCCATCAGCACAAAGGACAACGCCGAGCAGTACTTC. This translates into CAISTKDNAEQYF.

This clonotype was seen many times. This CDR3 is CASRIGTGDTEAFF. For the CDR3, the DNA is TGTGCCTCCCGCATCGGGACAGGGGACACTGAAGCTTTCTTT. The gene calls are TRBV7-2 and TRBJ1-1; TRBD1 matches 10 bases. Germline values: CDR1 SGHTA, CDR2 FQGNSA. This CDR3 spans 14 amino acids. V shed 11 bases, J shed 3 bases, and the junction held 9 bases outside the gene matches.

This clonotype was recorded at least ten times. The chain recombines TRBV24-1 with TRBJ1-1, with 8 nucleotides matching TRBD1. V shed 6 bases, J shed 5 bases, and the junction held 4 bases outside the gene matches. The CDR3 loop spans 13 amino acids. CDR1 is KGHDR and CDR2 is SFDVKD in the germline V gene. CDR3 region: CATSQDRVTEAFF. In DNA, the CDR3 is TGTGCCACCAGTCAGGACAGGGTGACTGAAGCTTTCTTT.